Described below is a single T cell receptor beta chain sequence and its context. Antigen specificity is unknown. This record comes from a study of T cell responses to AZD1222 COVID-19 vaccine. Study-wide results and limits: Nearly half of spike-specific TCRs reportedly go after variant regions that carry no mutations. Most donors were white British, females outnumbered males, and clonal diversity was possibly underestimated. Spike was spanned by vaccine-associated CD4 TCRs, with dominance at 160-218 and 743-854.

Germline V gene lookup returns CDR1 MGHRA and CDR2 YSYEKL. CDR3 length: 16 residues. The junction had 3 bases not matched to a gene; V was cut back by 1 base and J by 0 bases. Second-dose schedules of about 4 or about 12 weeks were combined. The protocol was immunoSEQ multiplex PCR, while the TCRdb copy is restricted to in-frame clones and leaves out a portion. The data show fewer than 130,000 clones, roughly 92% seen once. The sequencing used peripheral blood, collected 28 days after the second AZD1222 dose. V usage is TRBV4-1 and J usage is TRBJ1-3; 7 bases are a match to TRBD1. The sequence came from an adult who received the AZD1222 COVID-19 vaccine. The CDR3 region is CASSQAGTVSGNTIYF. In DNA form, the CDR3 reads TGCGCCAGCAGCCAAGCGGGGACAGTCTCTGGAAACACCATATATTTT.